This section outlines one T cell receptor beta chain sequence together with its context. The antigen is unknown. This CDR3 comprises 14 residues. Germline CDR1 is MNHEY and CDR2 is SVGAGI. The germline V and J ends were trimmed by 6 bases and 1 base, with 12 bases remaining between them. PCR involved 60 Vbeta and 13 Jbeta primers. The protocol was immunoSEQ multiplex PCR, while the TCRdb copy is restricted to in-frame clones and leaves out a portion. This table holds 150,000 to 200,000 clones, roughly 84% found once. This record comes from a study of cytomegalovirus exposure and HLA in healthy donors. About the study: Early on, a data release was issued that held roughly 84 million unique TCRs from HLA-typed donors. Study-wide findings and caveats: Analysis performed later found about 18,000 TCR beta sequences associated with HLA alleles at 0.05 false discovery rate. One later analysis reportedly identified an Asian-associated ancestry cluster that showed fewer N-insertions than the roughly 700-donor mean.

The TCR originated in a girl under three years old in good health and CMV-seronegative. The chain joins TRBV6-5 to TRBJ2-5, with a possible D match to TRBD2 (6 bases). Sequencing was done on a sample of PBMCs. CDR3: CASRRPGLQETQYF. The CDR3 region has the DNA TGTGCCAGCAGGCGCCCGGGACTCCAAGAGACCCAGTACTTC.